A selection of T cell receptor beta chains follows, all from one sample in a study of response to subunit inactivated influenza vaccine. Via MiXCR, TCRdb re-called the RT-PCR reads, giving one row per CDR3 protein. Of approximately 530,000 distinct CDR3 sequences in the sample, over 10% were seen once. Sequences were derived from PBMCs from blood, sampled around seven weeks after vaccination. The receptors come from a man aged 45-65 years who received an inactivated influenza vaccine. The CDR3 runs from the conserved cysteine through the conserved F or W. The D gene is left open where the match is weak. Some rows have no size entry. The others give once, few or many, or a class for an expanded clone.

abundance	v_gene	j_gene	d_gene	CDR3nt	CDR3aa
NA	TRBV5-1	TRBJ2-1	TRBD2	TGCGCCAGCACGTCTAGCGGGAGTCAGTACAATGAGCAGTTCTTC	CASTSSGSQYNEQFF
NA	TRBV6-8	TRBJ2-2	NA	TGTGCCAGCATTGGCGGAACGAACACCGGGGAGCTGTTTTTT	CASIGGTNTGELFF
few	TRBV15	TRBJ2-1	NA	TGTGCCACCAGCAGATCACCCCGCGATTCCTACAATGAGCAGTTCTTC	CATSRSPRDSYNEQFF
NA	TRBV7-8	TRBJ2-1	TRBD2	TGTGCCAGCAGCCGTAGCGGGGTCGATGAGCAGTTCTTC	CASSRSGVDEQFF
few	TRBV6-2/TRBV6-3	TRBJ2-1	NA	TGTGCCAGCAGACACGGGCGGTACAATGAGCAGTTCTTC	CASRHGRYNEQFF
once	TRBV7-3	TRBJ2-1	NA	TGTGCCAGCAGCCCCAGTGTGGCTGCGAATGAGCAGTTCTTC	CASSPSVAANEQFF
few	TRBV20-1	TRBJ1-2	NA	TGCAGTGCTGTGGACACCGGGAGTGGGGGCTACACCTTC	CSAVDTGSGGYTF
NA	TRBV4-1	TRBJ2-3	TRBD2	TGTGCCATCAGCCCCGCGCTAGCGGGGGGTTCCATGTATACGCAGTATTTT	CAISPALAGGSMYTQYF
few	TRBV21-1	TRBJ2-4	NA	TGTGCCAGCAGCTTTCCGGGCTCTGCCAAAAACATTCAGTACTTC	CASSFPGSAKNIQYF
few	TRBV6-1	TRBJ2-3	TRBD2	TGTGCCAGCAGTGAAGGCTCGCGGGGGGCCCAGTATTTT	CASSEGSRGAQYF
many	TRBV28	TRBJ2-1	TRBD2	TGTGCCAGCAGTTTAGATTTCGGGACTAGTCTCAATGAGCAGTTCTTC	CASSLDFGTSLNEQFF
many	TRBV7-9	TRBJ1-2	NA	TGTGCCAGCAGCCCCCGGGACCTTAACTATGGCTACACCTTC	CASSPRDLNYGYTF
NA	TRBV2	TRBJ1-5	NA	TGTGCCAGCAGTGAATGGGGGCCTAGTAGCAATCAGCCCCAGCATTTT	CASSEWGPSSNQPQHF
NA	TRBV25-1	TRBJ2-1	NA	TGTGCCAGCAGTGACTCGACGCAGGGCTCCTACAATGAGCAGTTCTTC	CASSDSTQGSYNEQFF
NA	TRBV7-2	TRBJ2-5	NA	TGTGCCAGCAGCCCACAAATGCCTCAAGAGACCCAGTACTTC	CASSPQMPQETQYF
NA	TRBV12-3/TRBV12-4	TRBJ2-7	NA	TGTGCCAGCAGTTTAGCTCGCAGGGGAGGCGAGCAGTACTTC	CASSLARRGGEQYF
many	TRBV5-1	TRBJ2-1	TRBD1	TGCGCCAGCAGCTTCGGGACAGGCTACAATGAGCAGTTCTTC	CASSFGTGYNEQFF
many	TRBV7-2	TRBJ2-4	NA	TGTGCCAGCAGCTTAGTTGTCAACAAAAACATTCAGTACTTC	CASSLVVNKNIQYF
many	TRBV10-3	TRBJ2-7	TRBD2	TGTGCCATGACTAGCGGGGGAGGTAGCTACGAGCAGTACTTC	CAMTSGGGSYEQYF
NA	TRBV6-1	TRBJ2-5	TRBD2	TGTGCCAGCTGTCCGGGACTAGGCTTTATCGGGGAGACCCAGTACTTC	CASCPGLGFIGETQYF
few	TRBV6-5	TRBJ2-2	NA	TGTGCCAGCAGTTACGGGCTCACGGGCACCGGGGAGCTGTTTTTT	CASSYGLTGTGELFF
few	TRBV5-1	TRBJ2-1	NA	TGCGCCAGCAGCCCCCCTGGGCTCGTCTCCTACAATGAGCAGTTCTTC	CASSPPGLVSYNEQFF
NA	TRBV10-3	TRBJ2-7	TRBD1	TGTGCCATCAGTGAACCGACGGACAGGGAAAATTTGTACGAGCAGTACTTC	CAISEPTDRENLYEQYF
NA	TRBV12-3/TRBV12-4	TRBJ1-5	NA	TGTGCCAGCAGTTTAGGTAGCAGATTACAGCCCCAGCATTTT	CASSLGSRLQPQHF
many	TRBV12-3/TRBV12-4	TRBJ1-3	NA	TGTGCCAGCAGACCCAGAACTGGAAACACCATATATTTT	CASRPRTGNTIYF
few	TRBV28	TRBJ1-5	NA	TGTGCCAGCAGTTTAGAACAGGAATCGAGACCCCAGCATTTT	CASSLEQESRPQHF
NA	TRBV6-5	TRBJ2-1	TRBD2	TGTGCCAGCAGTTCCGAGACTAGCGGGAGGGCAATCTACAATGAGCAGTTCTTC	CASSSETSGRAIYNEQFF
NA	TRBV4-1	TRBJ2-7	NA	TGCGCCAGCAGCCAATTAGGGTCAGGGGCGAACGAGCAGTACTTC	CASSQLGSGANEQYF
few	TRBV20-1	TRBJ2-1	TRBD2	TGCAGTGCTAGAGATAGGGGGTTTAGCGGGGTCATGGATGAGCAGTTCTTC	CSARDRGFSGVMDEQFF
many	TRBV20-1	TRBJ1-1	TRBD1	TGCAGTGCTGAACAGGGGGCCGCGAACACTGAAGCTTTCTTT	CSAEQGAANTEAFF